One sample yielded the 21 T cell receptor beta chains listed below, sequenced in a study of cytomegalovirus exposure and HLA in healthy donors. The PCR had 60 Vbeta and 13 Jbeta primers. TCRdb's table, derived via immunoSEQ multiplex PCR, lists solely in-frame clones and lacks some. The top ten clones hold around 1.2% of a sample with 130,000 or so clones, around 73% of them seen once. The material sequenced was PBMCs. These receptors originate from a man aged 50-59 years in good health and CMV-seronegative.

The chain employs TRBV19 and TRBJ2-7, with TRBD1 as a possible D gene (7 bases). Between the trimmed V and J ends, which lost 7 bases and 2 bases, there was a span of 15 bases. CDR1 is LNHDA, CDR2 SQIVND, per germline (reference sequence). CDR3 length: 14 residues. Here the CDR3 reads CASTVGGGAYEQYF. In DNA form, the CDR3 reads TGTGCCAGTACCGTTGGAGGGGGCGCCTACGAGCAGTACTTC.

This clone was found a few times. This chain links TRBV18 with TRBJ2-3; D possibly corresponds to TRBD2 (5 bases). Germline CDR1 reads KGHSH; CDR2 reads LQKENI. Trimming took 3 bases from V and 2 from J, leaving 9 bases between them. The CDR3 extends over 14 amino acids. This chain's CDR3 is CASSPGLDTDTQYF. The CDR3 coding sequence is TGTGCCAGCTCACCCGGACTTGACACAGATACGCAGTATTTT.

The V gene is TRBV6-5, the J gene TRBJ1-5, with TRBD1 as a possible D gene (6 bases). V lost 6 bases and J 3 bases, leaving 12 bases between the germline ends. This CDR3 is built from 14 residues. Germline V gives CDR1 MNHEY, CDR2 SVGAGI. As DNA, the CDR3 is TGTGCCAGCAGATCACAGGGATTCAATCAGCCCCAGCATTTT. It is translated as CASRSQGFNQPQHF.

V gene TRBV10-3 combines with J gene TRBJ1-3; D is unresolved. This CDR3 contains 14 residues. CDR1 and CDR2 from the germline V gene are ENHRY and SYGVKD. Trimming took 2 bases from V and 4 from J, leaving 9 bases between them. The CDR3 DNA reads TGTGCCATCAGTGAGGGCAGAGCGGGAAACACCATATATTTT. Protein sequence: CAISEGRAGNTIYF.

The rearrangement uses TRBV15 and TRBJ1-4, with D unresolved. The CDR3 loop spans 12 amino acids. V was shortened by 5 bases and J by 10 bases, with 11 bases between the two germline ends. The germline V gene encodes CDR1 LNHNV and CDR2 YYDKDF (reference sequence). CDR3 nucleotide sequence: TGTGCCACCAGCGGAGGACGGGGAAAACTGTTTTTT. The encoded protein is CATSGGRGKLFF.

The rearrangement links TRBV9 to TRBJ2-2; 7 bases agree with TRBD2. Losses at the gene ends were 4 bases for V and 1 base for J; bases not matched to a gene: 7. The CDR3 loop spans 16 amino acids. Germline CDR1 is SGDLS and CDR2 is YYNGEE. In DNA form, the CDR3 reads TGTGCCAGCAGCCCCCGGGCTAGCGGGAACACCGGGGAGCTGTTTTTT. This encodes CASSPRASGNTGELFF.

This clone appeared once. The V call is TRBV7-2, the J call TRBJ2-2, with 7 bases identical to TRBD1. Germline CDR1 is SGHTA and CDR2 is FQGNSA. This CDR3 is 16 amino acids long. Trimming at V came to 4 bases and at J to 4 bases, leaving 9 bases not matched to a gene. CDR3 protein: CASSSGQFTSTGELFF. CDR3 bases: TGTGCCAGCAGCTCGGGACAGTTCACGAGCACCGGGGAGCTGTTTTTT.

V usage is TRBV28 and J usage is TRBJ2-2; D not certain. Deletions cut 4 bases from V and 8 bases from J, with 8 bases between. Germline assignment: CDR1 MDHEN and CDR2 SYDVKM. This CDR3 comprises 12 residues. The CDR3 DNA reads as TGTGCCAGCAGTTCGAGAGTGGGGGAGCTGTTTTTT. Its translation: CASSSRVGELFF.

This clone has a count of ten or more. Here the CDR3 DNA reads TGTGCCAGCAGTCCATGGACTAGAAGCACGGGTACGCAGTATTTT. It codes for CASSPWTRSTGTQYF. The chain recombines TRBV6-6 with TRBJ2-3; 7 nucleotides line up with TRBD2. The length of the CDR3 is 15 residues. Germline V gene lookup returns CDR1 MNHNY and CDR2 SVGAGI (reference sequence). Trimming cost V 5 bases and J 8 bases; bases outside gene matches: 13.

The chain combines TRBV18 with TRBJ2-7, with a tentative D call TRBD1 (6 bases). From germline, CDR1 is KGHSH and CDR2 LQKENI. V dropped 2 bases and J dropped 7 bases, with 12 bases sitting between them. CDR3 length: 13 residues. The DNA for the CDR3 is TGTGCCAGCTCACCAGACAGGTCGAAAGAGCAGTACTTC. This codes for CASSPDRSKEQYF.

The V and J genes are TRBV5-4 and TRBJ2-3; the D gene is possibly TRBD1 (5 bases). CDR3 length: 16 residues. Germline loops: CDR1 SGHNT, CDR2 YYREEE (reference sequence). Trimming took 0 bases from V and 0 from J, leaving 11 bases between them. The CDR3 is CASSLGQRSSTDTQYF. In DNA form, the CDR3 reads TGTGCCAGCAGCTTGGGACAGCGATCTAGCACAGATACGCAGTATTTT. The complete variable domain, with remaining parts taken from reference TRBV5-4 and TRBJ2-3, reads ETGVTQSPTHLIKTRGQQVTLRCSSQSGHNTVSWYQQALGQGPQFIFQYYREEENGRGNFPPRFSGLQFPNYSSELNVNALELDDSALYLCASSLGQRSSTDTQYFGPGTRLTVL.

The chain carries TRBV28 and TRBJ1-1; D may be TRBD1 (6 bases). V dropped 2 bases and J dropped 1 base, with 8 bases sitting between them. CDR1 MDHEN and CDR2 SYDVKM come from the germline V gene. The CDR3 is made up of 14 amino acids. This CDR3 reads CASSLGGTNTEAFF. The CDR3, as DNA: TGTGCCAGCAGTTTAGGGGGCACGAACACTGAAGCTTTCTTT.

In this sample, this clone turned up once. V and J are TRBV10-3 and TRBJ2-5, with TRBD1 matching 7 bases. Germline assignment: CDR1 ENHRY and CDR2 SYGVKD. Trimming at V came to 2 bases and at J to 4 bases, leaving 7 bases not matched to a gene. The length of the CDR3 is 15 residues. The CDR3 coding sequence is TGTGCCATCAGTGAGAAGGGGGCGGAAATAGAGACCCAGTACTTC. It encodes CAISEKGAEIETQYF.

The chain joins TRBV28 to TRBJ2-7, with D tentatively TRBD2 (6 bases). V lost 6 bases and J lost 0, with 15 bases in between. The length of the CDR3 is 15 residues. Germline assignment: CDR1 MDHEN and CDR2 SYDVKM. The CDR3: CASSANSGISYEQYF. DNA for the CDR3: TGTGCCAGCAGCGCTAATAGCGGAATCTCCTACGAGCAGTACTTC.

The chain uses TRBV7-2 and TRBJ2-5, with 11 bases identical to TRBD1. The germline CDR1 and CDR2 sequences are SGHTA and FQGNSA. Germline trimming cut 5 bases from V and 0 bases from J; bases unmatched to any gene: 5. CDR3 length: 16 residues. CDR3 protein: CASSRMDRGHQETQYF. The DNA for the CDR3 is TGTGCCAGCAGCCGAATGGACAGGGGGCACCAAGAGACCCAGTACTTC.

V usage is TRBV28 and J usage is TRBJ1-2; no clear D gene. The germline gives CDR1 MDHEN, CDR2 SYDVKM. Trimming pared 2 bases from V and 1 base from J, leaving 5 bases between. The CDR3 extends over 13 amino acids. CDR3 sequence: CASSLGLNYGYTF. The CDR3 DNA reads TGTGCCAGCAGTTTAGGGCTTAACTATGGCTACACCTTC.

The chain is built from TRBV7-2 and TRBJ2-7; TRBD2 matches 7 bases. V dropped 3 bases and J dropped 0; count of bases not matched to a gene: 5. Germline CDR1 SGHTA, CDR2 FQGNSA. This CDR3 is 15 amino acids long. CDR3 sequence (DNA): TGTGCCAGCAGCTTTCTAGCGGTACCCTCCTACGAGCAGTACTTC. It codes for CASSFLAVPSYEQYF.

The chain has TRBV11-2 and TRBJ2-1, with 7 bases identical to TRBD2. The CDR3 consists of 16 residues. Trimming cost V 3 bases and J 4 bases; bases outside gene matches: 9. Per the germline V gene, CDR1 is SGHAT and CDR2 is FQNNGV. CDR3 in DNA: TGTGCCAGCAGCTTGGAAGGGGTGGGAGGGTACAATGAGCAGTTCTTC. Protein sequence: CASSLEGVGGYNEQFF.

CDR3 sequence: CASSLASGRAYEQYF. The DNA of the CDR3 is TGTGCCAGCAGCTTAGCTAGCGGGAGGGCCTACGAGCAGTACTTC. This chain connects TRBV7-2 to TRBJ2-7; 11 bases fit TRBD2. With 0 bases clipped from V and 2 bases from J, the junction kept 0 bases outside the gene matches. Germline assignment: CDR1 SGHTA and CDR2 FQGNSA. The CDR3 is 15 amino acids.

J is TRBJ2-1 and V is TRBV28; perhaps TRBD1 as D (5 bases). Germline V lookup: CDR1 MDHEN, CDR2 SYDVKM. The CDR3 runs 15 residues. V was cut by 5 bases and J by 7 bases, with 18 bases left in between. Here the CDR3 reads CASSRTLMGLNEQFF. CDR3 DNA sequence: TGTGCCAGCAGTCGTACTCTCATGGGGCTGAATGAGCAGTTCTTC. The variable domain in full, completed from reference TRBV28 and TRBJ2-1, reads DVKVTQSSRYLVKRTGEKVFLECVQDMDHENMFWYRQDPGLGLRLIYFSYDVKMKEKGDIPEGYSVSREKKERFSLILESASTNQTSMYLCASSRTLMGLNEQFFGPGTRLTVL.

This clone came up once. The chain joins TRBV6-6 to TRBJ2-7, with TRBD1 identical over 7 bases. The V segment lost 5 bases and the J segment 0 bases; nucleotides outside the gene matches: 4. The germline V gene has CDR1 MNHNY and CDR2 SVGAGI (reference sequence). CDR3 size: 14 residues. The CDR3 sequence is CASSTRDSSYEQYF. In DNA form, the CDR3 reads TGTGCCAGCAGTACCCGGGACAGCTCCTACGAGCAGTACTTC.